This TCR beta chain was profiled in a study of shared clonotypes between healthy human individuals. Broader study findings: Since donors were few, the genetic and exposure-history diversity represented was limited. Sequencing depth was a factor that was expected to affect clonotype sharing among donors.

Original handling: ImmunoSEQ gave junction-only sequences without quality scores, so filtering differed. The repertoire was sequenced with immunoSEQ multiplex PCR; TCRdb's copy has only in-frame clones and lacks some. That table supplies the V and J calls and clone size; D and trimming were determined from the DNA. The sample records roughly 510,000 clones, 75% to 80% being singletons. Tens of millions of PBMCs were counted before genomic DNA extraction. CDR1 is SGHRS and CDR2 is YFSETQ in the germline V gene. Trimming took 0 bases from V and 3 from J; bases not matched to a gene: 8. This CDR3 has 16 amino acids. This clone was observed at least ten times. What it binds is unknown.

Sequenced input: PBMCs. V and J are TRBV5-1 and TRBJ2-7; 8 positions match TRBD2. The source of this sequence is a woman aged 40 to 50 in good health. Some clones in this sample may be carry-over from other donors' samples. DNA for the CDR3: TGCGCCAGCAGCTTGGGTCCCAGCGGGAGCGGCTACGAGCAGTACTTC. It codes for CASSLGPSGSGYEQYF.